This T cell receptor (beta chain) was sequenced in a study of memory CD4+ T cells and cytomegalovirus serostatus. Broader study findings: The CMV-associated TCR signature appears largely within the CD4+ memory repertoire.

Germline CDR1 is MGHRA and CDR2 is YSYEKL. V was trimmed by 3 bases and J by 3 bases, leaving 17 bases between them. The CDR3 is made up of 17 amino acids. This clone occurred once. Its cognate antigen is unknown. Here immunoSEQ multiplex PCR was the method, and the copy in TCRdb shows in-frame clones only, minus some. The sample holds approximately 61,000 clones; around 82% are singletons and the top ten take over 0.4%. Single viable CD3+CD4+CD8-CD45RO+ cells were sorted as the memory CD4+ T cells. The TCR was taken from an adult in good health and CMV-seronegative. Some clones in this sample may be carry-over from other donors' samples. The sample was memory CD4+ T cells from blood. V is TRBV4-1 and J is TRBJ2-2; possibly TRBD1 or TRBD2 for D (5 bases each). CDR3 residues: CASSHSSGTDYTGELFF. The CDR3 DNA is TGCGCCAGCAGCCATTCGTCCGGGACGGATTACACCGGGGAGCTGTTTTTT.